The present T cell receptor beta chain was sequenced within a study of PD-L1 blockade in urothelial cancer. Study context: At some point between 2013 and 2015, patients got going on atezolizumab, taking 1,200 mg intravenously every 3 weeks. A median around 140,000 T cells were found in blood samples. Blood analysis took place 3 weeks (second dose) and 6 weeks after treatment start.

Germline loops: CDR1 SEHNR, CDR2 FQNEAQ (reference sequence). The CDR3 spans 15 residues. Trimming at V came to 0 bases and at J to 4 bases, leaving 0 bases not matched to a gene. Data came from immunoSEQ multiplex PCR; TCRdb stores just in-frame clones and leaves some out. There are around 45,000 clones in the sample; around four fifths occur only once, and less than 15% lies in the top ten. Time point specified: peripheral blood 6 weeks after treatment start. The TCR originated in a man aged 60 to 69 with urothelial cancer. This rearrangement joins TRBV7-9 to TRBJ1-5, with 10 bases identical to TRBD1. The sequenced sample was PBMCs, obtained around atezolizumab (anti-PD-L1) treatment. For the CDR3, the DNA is TGTGCCAGCAGCTTAGCGGGACAGGGGAATCAGCCCCAGCATTTT. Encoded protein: CASSLAGQGNQPQHF.